This T cell receptor beta chain originates from a study of T cell responses to AZD1222 COVID-19 vaccine. Study-wide background: Timing groups of about 4 and about 12 weeks for second doses were pooled.

This CDR3 has 14 residues. CDR1 is SGDLS, CDR2 YYNGEE, per germline. V lost 3 bases and J 2 bases, leaving 8 bases between the germline ends. Sequencing used immunoSEQ multiplex PCR; TCRdb keeps in-frame clones, though not all of them. This repertoire shows 75,000 to 100,000 clones, nearly 90% found once; its top ten account for roughly 6%. Study-wide findings and caveats: The study found vaccine-associated CD4 TCRs spanning spike, dominant at 160-218 and 743-854. Nearly half of spike-specific TCRs reportedly target unmutated variant regions.

Note on this clone: Its specificity is not known.

The source was peripheral blood, collected on day 0 of AZD1222 vaccination. The source is an adult in good health. The chain carries TRBV9 and TRBJ2-2; no definite D call. This CDR3 is CASSGGVNTGELFF. DNA of the CDR3: TGTGCCAGCAGCGGTGGGGTAAACACCGGGGAGCTGTTTTTT.